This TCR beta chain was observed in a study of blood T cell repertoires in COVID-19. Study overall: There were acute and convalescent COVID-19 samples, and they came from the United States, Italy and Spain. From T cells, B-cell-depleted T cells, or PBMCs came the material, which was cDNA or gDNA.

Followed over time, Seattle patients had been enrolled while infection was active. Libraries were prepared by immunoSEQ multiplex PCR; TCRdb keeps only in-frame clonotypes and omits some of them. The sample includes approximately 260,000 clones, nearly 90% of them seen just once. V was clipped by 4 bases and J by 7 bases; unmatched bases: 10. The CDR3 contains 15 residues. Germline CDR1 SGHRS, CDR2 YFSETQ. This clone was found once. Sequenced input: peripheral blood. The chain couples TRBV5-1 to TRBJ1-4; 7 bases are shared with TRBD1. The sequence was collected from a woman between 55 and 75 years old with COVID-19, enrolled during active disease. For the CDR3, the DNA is TGCGCCAGCAGCAAAACTCAGGGGGGAGGTGAAAAACTGTTTTTT. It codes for CASSKTQGGGEKLFF. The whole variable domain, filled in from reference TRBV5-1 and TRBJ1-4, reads KAGVTQTPRYLIKTRGQQVTLSCSPISGHRSVSWYQQTPGQGLQFLFEYFSETQRNKGNFPGRFSGRQFSNSRSEMNVSTLELGDSALYLCASSKTQGGGEKLFFGSGTQLSVL.